One T cell receptor (beta chain) is described in this entry. No antigen is known for it. Base quality data are lacking; no much larger clone is found one base away. V is shortened by 1 base, J by 3 bases, and the region joining them spans 9 bases. The germline V gene gives CDR1 as SGHVS and CDR2 as FQNEAQ. The CDR3, from cysteine to phenylalanine, totals 14 residues. The retained sequence is limited to the CDR3, 42 bases, with the frame set at the first base. The immunoSEQ Assay, a bias-controlled multiplex PCR, was used to amplify TCRbeta CDR3 regions from genomic DNA. Regarding the original processing steps: The number of nucleated cells in each sample was estimated by amplification of reference gene primers within the assay. To quantify the absolute abundance of each unique TCRbeta CDR3 rearrangement, sequence reads were collapsed and filtered. For each sample, productive Simpson clonality was calculated as the square root of Simpson's diversity index over productive rearrangements. The clones in this table, taken by TCRdb from immuneACCESS, are in-frame only. Not every clone is retained; where verified, under half of the shortfall comes from an unresolved V gene, and the cause of the rest is unknown. The V and J calls and the clone size are those of that table, but D and trimming were determined from the DNA. The sample table records about 250,000 clones; about nine tenths of these occur just once. The ten largest clonotypes hold about 16% of the sample.

Participants in the prospective study were aged roughly 18 to 89 years, lived in about two dozen United States geographic areas, and enrolled through a virtual design. Cohort assignment in the prospective study relied on participant-reported clinical history from a screening survey and a study questionnaire. Recovered participants in ImmuneRACE Cohort 3 were defined as having two consecutive negative NP/OP PCR tests, clearance from a healthcare professional, or resolution of symptoms. Each participant in the prospective study had whole blood, serum and a nasopharyngeal or oropharyngeal swab collected by mobile phlebotomists. Additional blood draws and questionnaires over an approximately 2-month period could optionally be provided by prospective study participants. Before DNA extraction, prospective study blood samples were shipped either frozen or at room temperature. This entry is derived from a study of blood T cell repertoires in COVID-19 (dated by TCRdb to 2019 to 2021). Concerning the study at large: Samples covering the acute and convalescent phases of COVID-19 were provided by collaborators in the United States, Italy and Spain. The repertoires were released in a freely available public database intended as a resource for research on the immune response to SARS-CoV-2. Deeply sampled blood TCRbeta repertoires from subjects exposed to, actively infected with, or recovered from COVID-19 were included in the dataset. The material from the prospective study consisted of cDNA or gDNA derived from T cells, B-cell-depleted T cells, or PBMCs. A de-identified subject ID, COVID-19 status, age in years and sex were almost always included in the sample metadata. Where HLA class I and class II types were available, the types were taken from metadata supplied by the sample provider, not from assay-based typing. Samples came from the ongoing ImmuneRACE study (first 160 participants) plus 1,254 subjects from 6 global collaborators. Broad study findings and their caveats: How much clinical and demographic metadata was included differed by source and by participant, and the metadata was provided uncurated.

The receptor was derived from a man between 18 and 29 years old who had recovered from COVID-19. This sequence uses TRBV7-8 and TRBJ1-1; no D segment can be confidently identified. The sample taken for sequencing was PBMCs or T cells enriched from blood (not recorded which). The DNA sequence is TGTGCCAGCAGCTTAGACAGACACTACACTGAAGCTTTCTTT. Translated, this is CASSLDRHYTEAFF.